This T cell receptor (beta chain) came from a study of early T cells in non-severe SARS-CoV-2 infection. Each CDR3 protein is one row after TCRdb ran MiXCR on the 5' RACE reads. The table lists about 68,000 distinct CDR3 sequences, about a tenth of them singletons, with 5.5% to 7% in the top ten. Sequenced sample: whole blood. The clonotype comes from an adult who was a healthcare worker with PCR-confirmed SARS-CoV-2 infection or an uninfected control (not recorded which).

CDR3 bases: TGCAGTGCTAGGGACAGGGTAGGCGGGGAGCTGTTTTTT. The encoded protein is CSARDRVGGELFF. The gene calls are TRBV20-1 and TRBJ2-2; 8 positions match TRBD1. V gave up 3 bases and J gave up 7 bases; unmatched junction bases: 4. Germline loops: CDR1 DFQATT, CDR2 SNEGSKA (reference sequence). This CDR3 spans 13 amino acids.